The clone carrying this TCR beta chain was counted only a few times. The sample originates from a study of T-cell memory formation after mild COVID-19. Via MiXCR, TCRdb re-called the 5' RACE reads, giving one row per CDR3 protein. The sample lists roughly 190,000 distinct CDR3 sequences; approximately 20% were seen once. The CDR3 has 15 residues. V was clipped by 1 base and J by 1 base; unmatched bases: 3. CDR1 and CDR2 (germline): SGHNT, YENEEA. Sequencing was performed on PBMCs or a T cell subset sorted from them (not recorded which). The chain is built from TRBV11-3 and TRBJ1-1; 7 nucleotides agree with TRBD1. The source is an adult woman who had mild COVID-19 (a few samples of this study predate the infection). Cell type and time point are not known. The CDR3 DNA reads as TGTGCCAGCAGCTTAGTAGGGACAGCGAACACTGAAGCTTTCTTT. Amino acid sequence: CASSLVGTANTEAFF.